Shown below are 17 T cell receptor beta chains from a single sample sequenced in a study of OX40 agonist ivuxolimab in advanced cancers. The data were produced by immunoSEQ multiplex PCR, yet TCRdb's version contains in-frame clones alone and is incomplete. The sample lists tens of thousands of clones; about 80% were seen once. The input for sequencing was CD4+ or CD8+ T cells sorted from blood, taken in a trial of the OX40 agonist ivuxolimab. The receptors come from an adult with an advanced solid tumor such as melanoma, head and neck, liver or kidney cancer.

This clone was detected only once. This chain uses TRBV5-6 with TRBJ1-2; possibly TRBD1 for D (5 bases). The CDR3 loop spans 12 amino acids. V dropped 7 bases and J dropped 5 bases, with 12 bases sitting between them. The germline V gene encodes CDR1 SGHDT and CDR2 YYEEEE. The CDR3 DNA follows: TGTGCCAGCTTGGGGCCTTTTTATGGCTACACCTTC. Its protein is CASLGPFYGYTF.

The J gene is TRBJ2-4, the V gene TRBV18; a weak D match, TRBD2 (5 bases). This CDR3 region has 14 residues. V gave up 6 bases and J gave up 2 bases, with 11 bases separating them. Germline V gene sequence: CDR1 KGHSH, CDR2 LQKENI. This chain's CDR3 is CASSPDGTKNIQYF. CDR3 bases: TGTGCCAGCTCCCCCGACGGGACCAAAAACATTCAGTACTTC.

V is TRBV6-6 and J is TRBJ2-1; 11 nucleotides agree with TRBD2. Germline V gives CDR1 MNHNY, CDR2 SVGAGI (reference sequence). The CDR3 totals 16 residues. J was trimmed by 8 bases and V by 4 bases; bases with no gene match: 10. The CDR3 sequence: CASSSPTSGSGYEQFF. CDR3 nucleotide sequence: TGTGCCAGCAGTTCCCCCACTAGCGGGAGTGGCTATGAGCAGTTCTTC.

This chain connects TRBV5-4 to TRBJ2-1; no clear D gene. The CDR3 is made up of 11 amino acids. V was cut by 4 bases and J by 5 bases, with 4 bases left in between. Germline V CDR1 and CDR2: SGHNT, YYREEE (reference sequence). The CDR3 loop reads CASSQNNEQFF. DNA of the CDR3: TGTGCCAGCAGCCAAAACAATGAGCAGTTCTTC.

The chain carries TRBV5-4 and TRBJ1-2; 9 bases are a match to TRBD1. V lost 4 bases and J lost 8; bases outside the gene matches: 9. The CDR3 runs 14 residues. CDR1 and CDR2 (germline): SGHNT, YYREEE (reference sequence). The CDR3 sequence: CASSPLQGARGYTF. The DNA of the CDR3 is TGTGCCAGCAGCCCGTTACAGGGGGCACGGGGCTACACCTTC.

The V call is TRBV19, the J call TRBJ1-5, with D hard to call. Germline V CDR1 and CDR2: LNHDA, SQIVND (reference sequence). The V gene lost 6 bases and the J gene lost 0 bases, with 12 bases spanning the gap. There are 15 residues in the CDR3. The CDR3 loop is CASSPPAYSNQPQHF. The DNA of the CDR3 is TGTGCCAGTAGCCCCCCGGCATATAGCAATCAGCCCCAGCATTTT.

Written as DNA, the CDR3 is TGCGCCAGCAGTATTGTTCCCGGGGAGACCCAGTACTTC. Translation gives CASSIVPGETQYF. The rearrangement uses TRBV10-1 and TRBJ2-5; D is unclear. This CDR3 comprises 13 residues. The germline V and J ends were trimmed by 5 bases and 5 bases, with 12 bases remaining between them. Germline assignment: CDR1 WNHNN and CDR2 SYGVQD (reference sequence).

The chain uses TRBV19 and TRBJ2-2; 8 bases match TRBD2. J was trimmed by 2 bases and V by 2 bases; bases with no gene match: 1. Germline V gene data show CDR1 as LNHDA and CDR2 as SQIVND (reference sequence). The CDR3 consists of 15 residues. The CDR3 DNA is TGTGCCAGTAGTATAACTAGCGGTAACACCGGGGAGCTGTTTTTT. The encoded protein is CASSITSGNTGELFF.

This chain connects TRBV7-3 to TRBJ2-3, with 7 bases identical to TRBD2. J lost 4 bases, V lost 8 bases, and 0 bases had no gene match. The germline CDR1 and CDR2 sequences are SGHTA and FQGTGA. There are 11 residues in the CDR3. Here the CDR3 reads CASGGADTQYF. The CDR3 DNA reads TGTGCCAGCGGGGGGGCAGATACGCAGTATTTT.

The rearrangement links TRBV30 to TRBJ2-1; D is undetermined. V was clipped by 3 bases and J by 3 bases, with 12 bases between them. Germline loops: CDR1 GTSNPN, CDR2 SVGIG (reference sequence). CDR3 size: 14 residues. In DNA, the CDR3 is TGTGCCTGGAGCGGGTCCCCCGACTACAATGAGCAGTTCTTC. It encodes CAWSGSPDYNEQFF. Complete variable domain (other parts from reference TRBV30 and TRBJ2-1): SQTIHQWPATLVQPVGSPLSLECTVEGTSNPNLYWYRQAAGRGLQLLFYSVGIGQISSEVPQNLSASRPQDRQFILSSKKLLLSDSGFYLCAWSGSPDYNEQFFGPGTRLTVL.

The V gene is TRBV28, the J gene TRBJ1-2, with D possibly matching TRBD1 (5 bases). Trimming cost V 6 bases and J 8 bases, with 16 bases left between them. This CDR3 is built from 13 residues. Looked up from germline, CDR1 is MDHEN and CDR2 is SYDVKM. CDR3 DNA sequence: TGTGCCAGCAGACCCGGGACGGCTAGGGGCTACACCTTC. Its protein is CASRPGTARGYTF.

This clone was counted once. This sequence joins TRBV23-1 and TRBJ1-4; D uncertain. TRBV23-1 has ORF status, its function being uncertain. The CDR3 consists of 15 residues. V was cut by 8 bases and J by 7 bases, with 20 bases left in between. The chain's CDR3 is CASGLPRAVFEKLFF. For the CDR3, the DNA is TGCGCCAGCGGATTACCTAGGGCGGTTTTTGAAAAACTGTTTTTT.

V gene TRBV28 combines with J gene TRBJ2-7, with 8 bases fitting TRBD2. The CDR3 extends over 15 amino acids. In germline, CDR1 is MDHEN, CDR2 SYDVKM. V gave up 6 bases and J gave up 2 bases; unmatched junction bases: 9. The CDR3 DNA reads TGTGCCAGCAGCCTCGGGGGGGGCGCCCCCTACGAGCAGTACTTC. Translating gives CASSLGGGAPYEQYF.

V and J are TRBV7-7 and TRBJ2-7; D is undetermined. The V and J ends lost 5 bases and 3 bases respectively, with 17 bases between them. The CDR3 length is 15 residues. Germline V gene data show CDR1 as SSHAT and CDR2 as FNYEAQ (reference sequence). For the CDR3, the DNA is TGTGCCAGCAGCCCGGGCGTGGTCGCCCACTACGAGCAGTACTTC. It codes for CASSPGVVAHYEQYF.

This chain joins TRBV7-8 and TRBJ1-1, with D possibly being TRBD1 (5 bases). V dropped 2 bases and J dropped 1 base, with 14 bases sitting between them. This CDR3 has 16 residues. Germline V gene lookup returns CDR1 SGHVS and CDR2 FQNEAQ. CDR3 coding DNA: TGTGCCAGCAGCTTACGGGACTGGGGGGGGAACACTGAAGCTTTCTTT. It translates to CASSLRDWGGNTEAFF.

For the CDR3, the DNA is TGTGCCAGCAGCCAAGTGGGAGGGACAGGGGACGAAAAACTGTTTTTT. Amino acid sequence: CASSQVGGTGDEKLFF. This sequence joins TRBV4-2 and TRBJ1-4, with 10 bases fitting TRBD1. Trimming removed 1 base from V and 8 bases from J; junction bases left unmatched: 7. The germline V gene encodes CDR1 LGHNA and CDR2 YNFKEQ. The CDR3 sequence is 16 residues long.

The J gene is TRBJ2-7, the V gene TRBV30; D uncertain. V was pared by 0 bases and J by 6 bases, with 15 bases between. The V gene's germline CDR1 is GTSNPN and CDR2 SVGIG (reference sequence). This CDR3 contains 14 residues. The CDR3: CAWSVRWEGGEQYF. DNA for the CDR3: TGTGCCTGGAGTGTTAGGTGGGAAGGTGGCGAGCAGTACTTC.